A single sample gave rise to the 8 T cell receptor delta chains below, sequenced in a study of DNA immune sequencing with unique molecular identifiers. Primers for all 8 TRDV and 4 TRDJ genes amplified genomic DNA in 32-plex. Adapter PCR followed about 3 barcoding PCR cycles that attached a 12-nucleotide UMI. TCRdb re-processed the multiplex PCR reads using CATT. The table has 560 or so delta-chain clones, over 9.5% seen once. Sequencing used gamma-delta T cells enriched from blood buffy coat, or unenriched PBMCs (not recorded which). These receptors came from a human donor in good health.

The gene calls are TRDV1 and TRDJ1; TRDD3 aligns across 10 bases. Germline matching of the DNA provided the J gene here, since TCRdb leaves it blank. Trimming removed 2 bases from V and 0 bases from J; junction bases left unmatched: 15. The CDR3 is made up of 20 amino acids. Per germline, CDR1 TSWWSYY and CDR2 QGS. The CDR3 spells CALGEGPNVLGDWYTDKLIF. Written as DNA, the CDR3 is TGTGCTCTTGGGGAAGGGCCCAACGTACTGGGGGATTGGTACACCGATAAACTCATCTTT.

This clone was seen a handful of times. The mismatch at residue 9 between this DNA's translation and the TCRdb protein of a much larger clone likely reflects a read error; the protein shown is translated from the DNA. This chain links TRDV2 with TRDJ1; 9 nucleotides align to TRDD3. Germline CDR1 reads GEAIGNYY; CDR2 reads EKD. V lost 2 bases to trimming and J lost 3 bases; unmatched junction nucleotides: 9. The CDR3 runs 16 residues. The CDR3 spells CACDKLGDSQADKLIF. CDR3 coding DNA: TGTGCCTGTGACAAGCTGGGGGATTCGCAGGCCGATAAACTCATCTTT.

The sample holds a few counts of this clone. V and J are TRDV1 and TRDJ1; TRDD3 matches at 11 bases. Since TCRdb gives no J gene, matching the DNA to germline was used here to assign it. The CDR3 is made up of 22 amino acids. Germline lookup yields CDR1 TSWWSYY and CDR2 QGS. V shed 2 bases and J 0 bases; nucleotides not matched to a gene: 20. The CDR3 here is CALGEGVRRKWGIREYTDKLIF. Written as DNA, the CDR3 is TGTGCTCTTGGGGAAGGGGTACGACGGAAATGGGGGATACGGGAGTACACCGATAAACTCATCTTT.

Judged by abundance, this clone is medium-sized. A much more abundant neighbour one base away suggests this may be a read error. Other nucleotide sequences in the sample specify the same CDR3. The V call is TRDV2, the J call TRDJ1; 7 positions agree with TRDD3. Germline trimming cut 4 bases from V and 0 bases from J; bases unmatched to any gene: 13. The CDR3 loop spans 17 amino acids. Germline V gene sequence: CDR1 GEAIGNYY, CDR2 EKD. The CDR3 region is CACDTLVLGENTDKLIF. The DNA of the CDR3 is TGTGCCTGTGATACCCTCGTGTTGGGGGAGAACACCGATAAACTCATCTTT.

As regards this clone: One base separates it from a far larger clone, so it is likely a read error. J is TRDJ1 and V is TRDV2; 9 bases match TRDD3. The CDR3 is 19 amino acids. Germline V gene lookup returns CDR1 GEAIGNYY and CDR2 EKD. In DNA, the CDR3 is TGTGCCTGTTACACCTTGTCTTTACTGGGGGAAGAGTACACCGATAAACTCATCTTT. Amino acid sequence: CACYTLSLLGEEYTDKLIF.

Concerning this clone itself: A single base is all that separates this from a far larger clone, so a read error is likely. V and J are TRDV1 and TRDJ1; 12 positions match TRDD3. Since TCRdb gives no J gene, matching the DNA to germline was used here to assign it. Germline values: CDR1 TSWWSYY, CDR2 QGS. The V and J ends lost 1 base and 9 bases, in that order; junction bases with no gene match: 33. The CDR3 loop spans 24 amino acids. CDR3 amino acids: CALGERWLPKGVFWGIRGSTQLIF. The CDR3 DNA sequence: TGTGCTCTTGGGGAACGCTGGCTTCCGAAGGGCGTGTTCTGGGGGATACGCGGATCGACTCAACTCATCTTT.

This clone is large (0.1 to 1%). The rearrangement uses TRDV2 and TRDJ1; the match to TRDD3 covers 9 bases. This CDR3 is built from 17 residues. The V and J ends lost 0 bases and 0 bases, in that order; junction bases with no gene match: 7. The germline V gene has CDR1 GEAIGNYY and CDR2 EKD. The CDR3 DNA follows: TGTGCCTGTGACACCGTGCGGGGATACGGTAACACCGATAAACTCATCTTT. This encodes CACDTVRGYGNTDKLIF.

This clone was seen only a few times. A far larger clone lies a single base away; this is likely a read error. The DNA of the CDR3 is TGTGCCTGTGACACCGTAACCACACTGGGGGATATTGGCGATAAACTCATCTTT. Translation: CACDTVTTLGDIGDKLIF. The J gene is TRDJ1, the V gene TRDV2, with TRDD3 identical over 11 bases. The CDR3 length is 18 residues. With 0 bases clipped from V and 4 bases from J, the junction kept 12 bases outside the gene matches. Germline values: CDR1 GEAIGNYY, CDR2 EKD.